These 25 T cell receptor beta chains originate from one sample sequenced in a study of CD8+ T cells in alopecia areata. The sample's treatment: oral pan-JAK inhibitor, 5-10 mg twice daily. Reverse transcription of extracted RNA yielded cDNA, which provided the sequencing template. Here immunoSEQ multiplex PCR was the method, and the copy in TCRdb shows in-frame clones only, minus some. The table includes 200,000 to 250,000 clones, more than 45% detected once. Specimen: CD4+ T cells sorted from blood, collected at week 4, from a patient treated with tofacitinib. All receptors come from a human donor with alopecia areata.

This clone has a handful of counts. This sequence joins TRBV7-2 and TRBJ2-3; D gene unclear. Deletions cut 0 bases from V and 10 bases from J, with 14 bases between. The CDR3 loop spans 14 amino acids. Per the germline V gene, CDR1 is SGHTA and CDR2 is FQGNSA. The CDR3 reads CASSLAPSVGAQYF. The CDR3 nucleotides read TGTGCCAGCAGCTTAGCGCCCTCGGTCGGAGCGCAGTATTTT.

The CDR3 here is CASSERGGSHYGYTF. The DNA of the CDR3 is TGTGCCAGCAGTGAAAGGGGGGGATCCCACTATGGCTACACCTTC. The genes are TRBV25-1 and TRBJ1-2; possible D gene TRBD1, 6 bases. The CDR3 extends over 15 amino acids. The V gene lost 2 bases and the J gene lost 3 bases, with 13 bases spanning the gap. Germline V CDR1 and CDR2: MGHDK, SYGVNS.

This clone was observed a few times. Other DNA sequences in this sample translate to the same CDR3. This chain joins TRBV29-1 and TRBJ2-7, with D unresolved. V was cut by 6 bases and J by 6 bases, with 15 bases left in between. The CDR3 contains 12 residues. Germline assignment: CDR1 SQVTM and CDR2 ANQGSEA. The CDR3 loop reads CSVEPQVGEQYF. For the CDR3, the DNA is TGCAGCGTCGAACCCCAGGTGGGCGAGCAGTACTTC.

DNA for the CDR3: TGTGCCAGCACTCTGTCCGATGCGTTTTTGGAGCCCCAGCATTTT. It translates to CASTLSDAFLEPQHF. V and J are TRBV2 and TRBJ1-5; D remains ambiguous. In germline, CDR1 is SNHLY, CDR2 FYNNEI. The CDR3 spans 15 residues. Trimming removed 7 bases from V and 8 bases from J, with 21 bases in between.

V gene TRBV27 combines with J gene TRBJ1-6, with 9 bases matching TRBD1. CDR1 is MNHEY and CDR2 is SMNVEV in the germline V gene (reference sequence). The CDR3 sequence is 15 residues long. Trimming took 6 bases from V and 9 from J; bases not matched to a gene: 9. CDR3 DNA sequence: TGTGCCAGCAGCTACATCGGGACAGGGAGTTCACCCCTCCACTTT. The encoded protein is CASSYIGTGSSPLHF.

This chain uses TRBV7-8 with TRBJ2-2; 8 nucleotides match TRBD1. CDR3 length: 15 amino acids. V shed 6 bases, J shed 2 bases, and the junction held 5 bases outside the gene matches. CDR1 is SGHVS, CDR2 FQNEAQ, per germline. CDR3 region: CASRTGQANTGELFF. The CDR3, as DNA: TGTGCCAGCAGAACGGGACAGGCTAACACCGGGGAGCTGTTTTTT.

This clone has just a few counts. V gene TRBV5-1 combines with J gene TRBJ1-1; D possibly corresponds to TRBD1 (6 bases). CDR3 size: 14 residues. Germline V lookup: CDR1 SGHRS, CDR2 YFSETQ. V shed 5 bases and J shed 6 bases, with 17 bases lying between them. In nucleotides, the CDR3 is TGCGCCAGCAGTTTTTCACCAGGGGAGGCTGAAGCTTTCTTT. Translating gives CASSFSPGEAEAFF.

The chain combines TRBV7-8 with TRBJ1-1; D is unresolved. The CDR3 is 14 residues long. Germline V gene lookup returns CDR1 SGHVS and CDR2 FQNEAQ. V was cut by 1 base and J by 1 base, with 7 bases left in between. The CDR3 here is CASSLDAENTEAFF. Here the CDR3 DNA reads TGTGCCAGCAGCTTAGATGCTGAGAACACTGAAGCTTTCTTT.

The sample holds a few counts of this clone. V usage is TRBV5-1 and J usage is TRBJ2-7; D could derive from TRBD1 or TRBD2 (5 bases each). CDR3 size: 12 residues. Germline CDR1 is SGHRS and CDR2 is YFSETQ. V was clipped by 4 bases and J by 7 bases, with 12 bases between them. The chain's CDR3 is CASSIQGEEQYF. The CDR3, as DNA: TGCGCCAGCAGCATTCAAGGGGAGGAGCAGTACTTC.

Here the CDR3 reads CAWSQGARTEAFF. The CDR3 coding sequence is TGTGCCTGGAGTCAGGGGGCACGGACTGAAGCTTTCTTT. V and J are TRBV30 and TRBJ1-1; 8 bases fit TRBD1. V trimming: 2 bases; J trimming: 5 bases; junction bases outside the gene matches: 4. Per the germline V gene, CDR1 is GTSNPN and CDR2 is SVGIG (reference sequence). The CDR3 totals 13 residues. The full variable domain, rest sourced from reference TRBV30 and TRBJ1-1, is SQTIHQWPATLVQPVGSPLSLECTVEGTSNPNLYWYRQAAGRGLQLLFYSVGIGQISSEVPQNLSASRPQDRQFILSSKKLLLSDSGFYLCAWSQGARTEAFFGQGTRLTVV.

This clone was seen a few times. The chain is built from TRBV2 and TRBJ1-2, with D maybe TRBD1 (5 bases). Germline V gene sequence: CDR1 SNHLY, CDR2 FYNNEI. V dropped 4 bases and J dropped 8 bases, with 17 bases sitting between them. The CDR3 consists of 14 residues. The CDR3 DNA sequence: TGTGCCAGCAGTGTAGCGGGAGCGGGGGAAGGCTACACCTTC. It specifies CASSVAGAGEGYTF.

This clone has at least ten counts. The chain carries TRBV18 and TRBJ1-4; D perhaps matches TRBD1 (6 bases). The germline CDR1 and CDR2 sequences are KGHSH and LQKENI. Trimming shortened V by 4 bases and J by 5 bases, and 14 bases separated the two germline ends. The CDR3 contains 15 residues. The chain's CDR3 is CASSLSGHTNEKLFF. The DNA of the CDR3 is TGTGCCAGCTCACTATCGGGACACACGAATGAAAAACTGTTTTTT.

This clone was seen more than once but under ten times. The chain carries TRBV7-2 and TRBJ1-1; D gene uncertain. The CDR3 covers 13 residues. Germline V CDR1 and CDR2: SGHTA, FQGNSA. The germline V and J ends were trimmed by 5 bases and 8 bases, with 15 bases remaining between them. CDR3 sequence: CASSPRRVTEAFF. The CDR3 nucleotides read TGTGCCAGCAGCCCCCGCCGAGTTACCGAAGCTTTCTTT.

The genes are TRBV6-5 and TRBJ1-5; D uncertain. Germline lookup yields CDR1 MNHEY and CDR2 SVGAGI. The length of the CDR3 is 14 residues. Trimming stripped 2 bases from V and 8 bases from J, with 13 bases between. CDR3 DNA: TGTGCCAGCAGTTACGGCAGAGCTGGGGAGCCCCAGCATTTT. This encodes CASSYGRAGEPQHF.

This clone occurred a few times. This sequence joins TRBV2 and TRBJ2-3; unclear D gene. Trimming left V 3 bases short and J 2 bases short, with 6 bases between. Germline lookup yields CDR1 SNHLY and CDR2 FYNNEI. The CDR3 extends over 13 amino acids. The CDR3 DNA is TGTGCCAGCAGTGAGCCCCACACAGATACGCAGTATTTT. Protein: CASSEPHTDTQYF.

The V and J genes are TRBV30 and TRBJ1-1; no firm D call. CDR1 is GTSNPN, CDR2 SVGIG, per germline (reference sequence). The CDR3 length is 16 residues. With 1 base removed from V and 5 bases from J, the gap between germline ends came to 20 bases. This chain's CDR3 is CAWSGMVGLRGTEAFF. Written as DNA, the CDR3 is TGTGCCTGGAGTGGCATGGTCGGGTTAAGAGGGACTGAAGCTTTCTTT.

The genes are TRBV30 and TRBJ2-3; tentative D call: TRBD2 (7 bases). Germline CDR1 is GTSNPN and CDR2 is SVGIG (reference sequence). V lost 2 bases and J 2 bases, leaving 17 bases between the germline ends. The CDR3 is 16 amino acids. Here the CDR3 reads CAWSFTGGHNTDTQYF. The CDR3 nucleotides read TGTGCCTGGAGTTTCACGGGGGGACACAACACAGATACGCAGTATTTT.

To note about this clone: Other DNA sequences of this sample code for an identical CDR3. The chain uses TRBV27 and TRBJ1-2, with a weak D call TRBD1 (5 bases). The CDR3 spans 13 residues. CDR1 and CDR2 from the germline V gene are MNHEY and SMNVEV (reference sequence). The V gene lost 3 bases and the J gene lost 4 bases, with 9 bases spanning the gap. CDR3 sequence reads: CASSLRQGYGYTF. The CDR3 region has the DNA TGTGCCAGCAGTTTGAGGCAGGGCTATGGCTACACCTTC.

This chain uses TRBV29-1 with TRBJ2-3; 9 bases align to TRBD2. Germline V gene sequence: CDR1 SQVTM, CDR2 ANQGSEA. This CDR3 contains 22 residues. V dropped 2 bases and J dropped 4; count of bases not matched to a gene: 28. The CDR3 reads CSVEKAGGDRGFMAGRADTQYF. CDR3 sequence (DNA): TGCAGCGTTGAAAAAGCGGGGGGCGACCGGGGATTCATGGCAGGTCGCGCAGATACGCAGTATTTT.

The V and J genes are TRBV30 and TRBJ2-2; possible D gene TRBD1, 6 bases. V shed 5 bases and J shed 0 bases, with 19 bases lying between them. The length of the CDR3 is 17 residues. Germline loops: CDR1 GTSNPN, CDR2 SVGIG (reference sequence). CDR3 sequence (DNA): TGTGCCTGGGACTATAGCAGGGGTCCCTCGAACACCGGGGAGCTGTTTTTT. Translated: CAWDYSRGPSNTGELFF.

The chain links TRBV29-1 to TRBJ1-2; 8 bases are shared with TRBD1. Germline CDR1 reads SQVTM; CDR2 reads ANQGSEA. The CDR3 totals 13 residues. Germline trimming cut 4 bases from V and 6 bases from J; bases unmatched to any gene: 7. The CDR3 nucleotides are TGCAGCGTTGCCGACAGGGGCGCTCATGGCTACACCTTC. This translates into CSVADRGAHGYTF.

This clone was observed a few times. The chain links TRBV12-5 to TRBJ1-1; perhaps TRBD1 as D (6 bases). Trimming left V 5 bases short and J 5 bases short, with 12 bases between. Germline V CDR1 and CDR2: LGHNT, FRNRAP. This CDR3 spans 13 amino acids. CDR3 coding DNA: TGTGCTAGTGGTACCACAGGGTGGACTGAAGCTTTCTTT. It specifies CASGTTGWTEAFF.

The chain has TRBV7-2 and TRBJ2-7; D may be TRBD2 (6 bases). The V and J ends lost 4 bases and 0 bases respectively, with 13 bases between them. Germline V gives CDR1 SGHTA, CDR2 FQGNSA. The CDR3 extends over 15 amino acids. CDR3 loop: CASSSLADFSYEQYF. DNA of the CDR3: TGTGCCAGCAGCTCCTTAGCGGATTTCTCCTACGAGCAGTACTTC. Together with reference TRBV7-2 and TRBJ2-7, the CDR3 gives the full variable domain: GAGVSQSPSNKVTEKGKDVELRCDPISGHTALYWYRQSLGQGLEFLIYFQGNSAPDKSGLPSDRFSAERTGGSVSTLTIQRTQQEDSAVYLCASSSLADFSYEQYFGPGTRLTVT.

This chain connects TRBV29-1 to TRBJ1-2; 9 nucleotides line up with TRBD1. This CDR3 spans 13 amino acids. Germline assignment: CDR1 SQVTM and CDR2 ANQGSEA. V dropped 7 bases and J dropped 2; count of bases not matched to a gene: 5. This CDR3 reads CSAGQGRNYGYTF. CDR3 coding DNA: TGCAGCGCTGGACAGGGGAGGAACTATGGCTACACCTTC.

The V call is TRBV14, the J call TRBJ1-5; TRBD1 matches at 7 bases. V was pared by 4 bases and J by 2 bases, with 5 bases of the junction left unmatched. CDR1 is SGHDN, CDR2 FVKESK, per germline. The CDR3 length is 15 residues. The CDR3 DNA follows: TGTGCCAGCAGCCTGGGAACAGGGGGCAATCAGCCCCAGCATTTT. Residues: CASSLGTGGNQPQHF.